Presented here are 30 T cell receptor beta chains from one specimen sequenced in a study of metastatic and nonmetastatic thyroid tumors. TCRdb re-clonotyped the PCR reads via MiXCR. This sample has 20,000 to 25,000 clones, with around a fifth found just once. There were no patients who had received any treatment before thyroid surgery. Sequenced input: tumor tissue. These receptors came from a female donor with papillary thyroid cancer or a benign thyroid nodule (not recorded which). Some clones in this sample may be carry-over from other donors' samples.

This clone has just a few counts. This rearrangement joins TRBV28 to TRBJ2-1; TRBD1 aligns across 9 bases. The CDR3 is 12 residues long. Germline trimming cut 10 bases from V and 4 bases from J; bases unmatched to any gene: 2. Germline V gene data show CDR1 as MDHEN and CDR2 as SYDVKM. The CDR3 region is CATGQGYNEQFF. The CDR3, as DNA: TGTGCCACGGGACAGGGTTACAATGAGCAGTTCTTC.

The rearrangement links TRBV7-2 to TRBJ1-3; D gene unclear. This CDR3 region has 15 residues. Per the germline V gene, CDR1 is SGHTA and CDR2 is FQGNSA. The V end was cut by 2 bases, the J end by 8 bases, with 16 bases between. In DNA, the CDR3 is TGTGCCAGCAGCTTAAGTGGACTTTCACCGGACACCATATATTTT. Its translation: CASSLSGLSPDTIYF.

The chain joins TRBV11-3 to TRBJ2-7, with D unresolved. This CDR3 contains 13 residues. CDR1 is SGHNT and CDR2 is YENEEA in the germline V gene. The V gene lost 5 bases and the J gene lost 2 bases, with 10 bases spanning the gap. This CDR3 reads CASSDRTAYEQYF. The CDR3, as DNA: TGTGCCAGCAGCGACCGTACCGCCTACGAGCAGTACTTC.

The table lists this clone with many counts. The chain carries TRBV28 and TRBJ1-4; D is unresolved. The CDR3 covers 13 residues. Germline CDR1 MDHEN, CDR2 SYDVKM. V lost 8 bases, J lost 2 bases, and 9 bases lay in between. The CDR3 DNA reads as TGTGCCAGCGGAGCAACGACTAATGAAAAACTGTTTTTT. This codes for CASGATTNEKLFF.

The V call is TRBV6-1, the J call TRBJ1-6; TRBD1 matches 12 bases. This CDR3 has 16 amino acids. V lost 7 bases to trimming and J lost 7 bases; unmatched junction nucleotides: 8. Germline CDR1 is MNHNS and CDR2 is SASEGT. CDR3 nucleotides: TGTGCCAGCACCTTGGGACAGGGGGCTAAAAATTCACCCCTCCACTTT. It is translated as CASTLGQGAKNSPLHF.

The sample holds many counts of this clone. The J gene is TRBJ2-7, the V gene TRBV6-1; 8 positions agree with TRBD1. CDR3 length equals 14 residues. V lost 5 bases, J lost 2 bases, and 5 bases stayed unmatched. CDR1 and CDR2 from the germline V gene are MNHNS and SASEGT. The CDR3 reads CASSTRDRPYEQYF. CDR3 coding DNA: TGTGCCAGCAGTACCCGGGACAGGCCCTACGAGCAGTACTTC.

About this clone itself: A junction boundary mismatches the germline segment, possibly from a read error. V is TRBV5-1 and J is TRBJ1-1; D is unclear. CDR1 and CDR2 from the germline V gene are SGHRS and YFSETQ. The CDR3 contains 13 residues. The CDR3 protein is CASLKNLNTEAFF. For the CDR3, the DNA is TGCGCCAGCCTTAAGAACCTGAACACTGAGGCTTTCTTT.

The V call is TRBV20-1, the J call TRBJ2-1, with 7 bases matching TRBD2. The CDR3 loop spans 15 amino acids. The V gene end was trimmed by 3 bases and the J gene end by 1 base; junction bases not matched to a gene: 6. From germline, CDR1 is DFQATT and CDR2 SNEGSKA (reference sequence). CDR3 sequence: CSARDSGLSYNEQFF. Here the CDR3 DNA reads TGCAGTGCTAGGGACTCGGGACTATCCTACAATGAGCAGTTCTTC.

The rearrangement joins TRBV2 to TRBJ2-7; unclear D gene. The CDR3 runs 12 residues. Trimming cost V 10 bases and J 3 bases, with 13 bases left between them. In germline, CDR1 is SNHLY, CDR2 FYNNEI. CDR3 loop: CATTDGVYEQYF. The DNA of the CDR3 is TGTGCCACCACCGACGGAGTCTACGAGCAGTACTTC.

This clone was counted many times. The genes are TRBV2 and TRBJ2-1, with D unclear. Germline V gene data show CDR1 as SNHLY and CDR2 as FYNNEI. This CDR3 spans 15 amino acids. V lost 1 base and J 7 bases, leaving 14 bases between the germline ends. The CDR3 nucleotides are TGTGCCAGCAGTGAAGAAGCGTATCCTAATAATGAGCAGTTCTTC. Protein: CASSEEAYPNNEQFF.

This clone was seen ten or more times. The DNA for the CDR3 is TGCAGTGCCTGGGACAGGGTAATAGCGGGAGGGGTCCCCAAAGAGACCCAGTACTTC. Amino acid sequence: CSAWDRVIAGGVPKETQYF. The chain links TRBV20-1 to TRBJ2-5; 11 bases match TRBD2. The CDR3 totals 19 residues. The germline CDR1 and CDR2 sequences are DFQATT and SNEGSKA (reference sequence). Germline trimming cut 6 bases from V and 3 bases from J; bases unmatched to any gene: 21.

This clone was detected many times. The chain is built from TRBV15 and TRBJ2-1, with TRBD2 matching 13 bases. From germline, CDR1 is LNHNV and CDR2 YYDKDF (reference sequence). CDR3 size: 20 residues. Trimming at V came to 3 bases and at J to 10 bases, leaving 21 bases not matched to a gene. The CDR3 nucleotides read TGTGCCACCAGCAGGAAGAGGAGACTAGCGGGAGGTATGATCTCCAAGGAGCAGTTCTTC. Translation gives CATSRKRRLAGGMISKEQFF. Variable domain in full (rest from reference TRBV15 and TRBJ2-1): DAMVIQNPRYQVTQFGKPVTLSCSQTLNHNVMYWYQQKSSQAPKLLFHYYDKDFNNEADTPDNFQSRRPNTSFCFLDIRSPGLGDTAMYLCATSRKRRLAGGMISKEQFFGPGTRLTVL.

Remarks on this clone: At one of its ends the junction is not consistent with the germline gene, which may arise from a read error. This chain links TRBV6-1 with TRBJ2-2; D is tentatively TRBD1 or TRBD2 (6 bases each). Germline V gene sequence: CDR1 MNHNS, CDR2 SASEGT. The CDR3 spans 16 residues. The CDR3 is CASRDLGGSSTGELFF. The CDR3 nucleotides are TGTGCCAGCAGGGACCTGGGGGGCTCGAGCACCGGTGAGCTGTTTTTT.

This clone has only a few counts. V is TRBV5-1 and J is TRBJ2-7, with 9 bases fitting TRBD2. Germline lookup yields CDR1 SGHRS and CDR2 YFSETQ. V shed 2 bases, J shed 4 bases, and the junction held 7 bases outside the gene matches. The CDR3 extends over 15 amino acids. Here the CDR3 DNA reads TGCGCCAGCAGCTTACGCGCAGCGGGAGGATACGAGCAGTACTTC. It translates to CASSLRAAGGYEQYF.

The rearrangement joins TRBV28 to TRBJ2-7; the D gene is possibly TRBD1 (5 bases). The CDR3 is 15 amino acids. Per germline, CDR1 MDHEN and CDR2 SYDVKM. The V end was cut by 6 bases, the J end by 0 bases, with 15 bases between. CDR3 amino acids: CASRSGLGSSYEQYF. DNA of the CDR3: TGTGCCAGCAGGTCAGGGTTGGGCAGCTCCTACGAGCAGTACTTC.

This clone is classed as medium-sized (0.01 to 0.1%). This sequence joins TRBV15 and TRBJ2-1; a possible D gene is TRBD1 (5 bases). The CDR3 spans 13 residues. Trimming removed 4 bases at V and 6 bases at J, with 10 bases between. From germline, CDR1 is LNHNV and CDR2 YYDKDF (reference sequence). CDR3 loop: CATSMGRLNEQFF. For the CDR3, the DNA is TGTGCCACCAGCATGGGGCGACTCAATGAGCAGTTCTTC.

The sample holds many counts of this clone. The chain recombines TRBV28 with TRBJ1-5; D possibly corresponds to TRBD1 (6 bases). CDR1 is MDHEN, CDR2 SYDVKM, per germline. V was pared by 2 bases and J by 9 bases, with 8 bases between. The CDR3 contains 12 residues. In DNA, the CDR3 is TGTGCCAGCAGTTTAGGGGGCCCGCCCCAGCATTTT. Translating gives CASSLGGPPQHF.

A note on this clone: The germline gene is not matched at one end of the junction; a read error may be the cause. This chain connects TRBV6-4 to TRBJ2-3; no firm D call. The CDR3 has 18 amino acids. Germline assignment: CDR1 MRHNA and CDR2 SNTAGT. This CDR3 reads CATSDPSSGPNGADTQYF. The CDR3 DNA reads TGTGCCACCAGTGACCCCTCCTCCGGCCCGAATGGAGCAGATACGCAGTATTTT.

This clone was detected many times. This chain links TRBV4-3 with TRBJ1-5; D is uncertain. Trimming left V 0 bases short and J 2 bases short, with 11 bases between. CDR3 length: 16 residues. From germline, CDR1 is LGHNA and CDR2 YSLEER. For the CDR3, the DNA is TGCGCCAGCAGCCAAGAGTGGGCGGCAGGCAATCAGCCCCAGCATTTT. Protein sequence: CASSQEWAAGNQPQHF.

About this clone: Since a much larger clone is just one base distant, this may be a read error. This chain connects TRBV29-1 to TRBJ2-3; D is perhaps TRBD1 (5 bases). Germline V gives CDR1 SQVTM, CDR2 ANQGSEA. The CDR3 is made up of 13 amino acids. CDR3 coding DNA: TGCAGGGTTGAAAGGGGTTTGGCAGATACGCAGTATTTT. Amino acids: CRVERGLADTQYF.

The chain employs TRBV5-1 and TRBJ2-1; 7 nucleotides match TRBD1. With V trimmed by 0 bases and J by 4 bases, 4 bases remained unmatched. The germline CDR1 and CDR2 sequences are SGHRS and YFSETQ. The CDR3 is 15 residues long. The CDR3 coding sequence is TGCGCCAGCAGCTTGGTAGGGACAGAATACAATGAGCAGTTCTTC. Protein product: CASSLVGTEYNEQFF. Together with reference TRBV5-1 and TRBJ2-1, the CDR3 gives the full variable domain: KAGVTQTPRYLIKTRGQQVTLSCSPISGHRSVSWYQQTPGQGLQFLFEYFSETQRNKGNFPGRFSGRQFSNSRSEMNVSTLELGDSALYLCASSLVGTEYNEQFFGPGTRLTVL.

By sample fraction, this clone is medium-sized. This chain links TRBV10-3 with TRBJ2-7; TRBD2 aligns across 10 bases. Germline trimming cut 11 bases from V and 5 bases from J; bases unmatched to any gene: 15. The CDR3 consists of 15 residues. Germline CDR1 is ENHRY and CDR2 is SYGVKD. The CDR3 coding sequence is TGTGCCTCATCGCCGGTGCTAGCGGGAGCCCACGAGCAGTACTTC. Translation: CASSPVLAGAHEQYF.

The chain recombines TRBV20-1 with TRBJ1-2; possible D gene TRBD1, 5 bases. The V gene's germline CDR1 is DFQATT and CDR2 SNEGSKA (reference sequence). This CDR3 region has 14 residues. V lost 1 base and J lost 2, with 11 bases in between. The CDR3 region is CSARGGSSNYGYTF. The CDR3 DNA follows: TGCAGTGCTAGAGGGGGGTCCTCAAACTATGGCTACACCTTC.

As concerns this clone: One junction end does not reproduce the germline sequence, and a read error may be involved. The chain is built from TRBV6-5 and TRBJ2-2; D may be TRBD2 (5 bases). The CDR3 length is 15 residues. The germline V gene encodes CDR1 MNHEY and CDR2 SVGAGI. For the CDR3, the DNA is TGTGTCAGCAGTTTAGCGTCGGCGGGCACCGGGGAGCTGTTTTTT. Translating it yields CVSSLASAGTGELFF.

In this sample, this clone turned up many times. V gene TRBV3-1 combines with J gene TRBJ2-7; the D gene is possibly TRBD2 (5 bases). Germline CDR1 reads LGHDT; CDR2 reads YNNKEL (reference sequence). V was trimmed by 1 base and J by 2 bases, leaving 9 bases between them. CDR3 size: 14 residues. The CDR3 DNA reads as TGTGCCAGCAGCCAAGCAGCGGCCCCCTACGAGCAGTACTTC. Translating it yields CASSQAAAPYEQYF.

The chain carries TRBV5-5 and TRBJ2-6; no reliable D call. Germline V lookup: CDR1 SGHKS, CDR2 YYEKEE (reference sequence). The CDR3 runs 15 residues. Deletions cut 4 bases from V and 3 bases from J, with 11 bases between. CDR3 bases: TGTGCCAGCAGCACCGGAGAGTTTGGGGCCAACGTCCTGACTTTC. It translates to CASSTGEFGANVLTF.

This clone was counted at least ten times. V and J are TRBV4-2 and TRBJ2-7; the D is unclear. Trimming shortened V by 1 base and J by 5 bases, and 12 bases separated the two germline ends. This CDR3 is 14 amino acids long. Germline loops: CDR1 LGHNA, CDR2 YNFKEQ. CDR3 bases: TGTGCCAGCAGCCAAGTTGAGCCCCGGAACGAGCAGTACTTC. Translated: CASSQVEPRNEQYF.

This clone is medium-sized by share. The V gene is TRBV6-1, the J gene TRBJ1-6; 7 nucleotides align to TRBD1. The CDR3 is 14 amino acids. Germline lookup yields CDR1 MNHNS and CDR2 SASEGT. Trimming removed 5 bases from V and 10 bases from J; junction bases left unmatched: 8. The CDR3 DNA sequence: TGTGCCAGCAGTAACGACAGGGTAGGATCACCCCTCCACTTT. It codes for CASSNDRVGSPLHF.

This clone was found a few times. This chain joins TRBV20-1 and TRBJ2-7; TRBD1 matches at 11 bases. J lost 6 bases, V lost 6 bases, and 13 bases had no gene match. CDR3 length: 15 residues. CDR1 is DFQATT and CDR2 is SNEGSKA in the germline V gene (reference sequence). The CDR3 DNA reads TGCAGTGCCTACCGGGACAGGGGGGTCGCCCGCGAGCAGTACTTC. Protein sequence: CSAYRDRGVAREQYF.

This clone was counted many times. The rearrangement links TRBV2 to TRBJ1-2, with D tentatively TRBD1 (5 bases). Germline V gene lookup returns CDR1 SNHLY and CDR2 FYNNEI. The CDR3 runs to 12 residues. V lost 6 bases, J lost 4 bases, and 9 bases lay in between. CDR3 coding DNA: TGTGCCAGCAGGGGGCGCGGCTATGGCTACACCTTC. This encodes CASRGRGYGYTF.